These 22 T cell receptor beta chains originate from one sample sequenced in a study of post-analysis software for immune sequencing data. Findings of the study overall: Controls had lower frequencies than patients of roughly five TRBV segments, which included TRBV5-6, TRBV5-1 and TRBV20-1.

Sequencing libraries made from TCR beta cDNA carried unique molecular identifiers. TCRdb independently ran MiXCR on the PCR reads; one entry per CDR3 protein. This sample has hundreds of thousands of distinct CDR3 sequences, with 25% to 30% found just once. What these receptors recognize is not known. Sequenced input: blood. The receptors were gathered from a girl aged 5-17 years with multiple sclerosis.

V and J are TRBV29-1 and TRBJ2-3; TRBD1 aligns across 7 bases. V gave up 4 bases and J gave up 4 bases; unmatched junction bases: 11. The CDR3 covers 15 residues. Germline values: CDR1 SQVTM, CDR2 ANQGSEA. The CDR3 DNA sequence: TGCAGCGTTGTAAGAGGGACAGTCGCCTCAGATACGCAGTATTTT. This translates into CSVVRGTVASDTQYF.

The chain carries TRBV20-1 and TRBJ1-5; weak D call: TRBD1 (5 bases). The ends were cut back, 3 bases at V and 6 bases at J, with 12 bases in the middle. Germline CDR1 DFQATT, CDR2 SNEGSKA (reference sequence). CDR3 length: 13 residues. DNA of the CDR3: TGCAGTGCTAGTAAGGGGAACAGTCAGCCCCAGCATTTT. Translation: CSASKGNSQPQHF.

This clonotype was picked up a small number of times. The V call is TRBV7-2, the J call TRBJ2-4, with 10 bases that match TRBD2. Germline-derived CDR1 and CDR2 are SGHTA and FQGNSA. Trimming cost V 1 base and J 0 bases; bases outside gene matches: 9. The CDR3 is 19 amino acids. The chain's CDR3 is CASSLEASGGTLAKNIQYF. CDR3 DNA sequence: TGTGCCAGCAGCTTAGAGGCTAGCGGGGGAACCTTAGCCAAAAACATTCAGTACTTC.

This clonotype was seen many times. This chain uses TRBV7-2 with TRBJ2-7; 9 nucleotides line up with TRBD1. The CDR3 sequence is 15 residues long. J was trimmed by 2 bases and V by 3 bases; bases with no gene match: 5. CDR1 is SGHTA, CDR2 FQGNSA, per germline. CDR3 sequence: CASSLTGTGPYEQYF. The CDR3 bases are TGTGCCAGCAGCTTGACCGGGACAGGGCCCTACGAGCAGTACTTC.

This clonotype has more than one count but fewer than ten. The CDR3 sequence is CASRPAGTEYGYTF. DNA for the CDR3: TGTGCCAGCAGGCCGGCCGGGACGGAGTATGGCTACACCTTC. The genes are TRBV12-3 or TRBV12-4 and TRBJ1-2, with D maybe TRBD1 (5 bases). The germline V and J ends were trimmed by 6 bases and 5 bases, with 16 bases remaining between them. The CDR3 is 14 residues long.

This clonotype was observed a few times. The chain carries TRBV2 and TRBJ2-3, with D uncertain. Between the trimmed V and J ends, which lost 3 bases and 0 bases, there was a span of 10 bases. The CDR3 covers 15 residues. From germline, CDR1 is SNHLY and CDR2 FYNNEI. DNA of the CDR3: TGTGCCAGCAGTGAGGGAAGTTACAGCACAGATACGCAGTATTTT. This codes for CASSEGSYSTDTQYF.

For this clonotype: A junction end diverges from the germline sequence, so it may reflect a read error. V and J are TRBV12-3 or TRBV12-4 and TRBJ2-7; D unresolved. This CDR3 has 13 amino acids. The CDR3 DNA reads as TGTGCCGGCAGTTTCGTCCCTACCTACGAGCAGTACTTC. Its translation: CAGSFVPTYEQYF.

The chain combines TRBV27 with TRBJ1-2, with a tentative D call TRBD1 (5 bases). Looked up from germline, CDR1 is MNHEY and CDR2 is SMNVEV (reference sequence). Trimming removed 5 bases at V and 4 bases at J, with 11 bases between. The CDR3 spans 13 residues. CDR3 protein: CASSRRGSYGYTF. Here the CDR3 DNA reads TGTGCCAGCAGTCGACGGGGGAGCTATGGCTACACCTTC.

This chain links TRBV27 with TRBJ2-7; 12 nucleotides align to TRBD2. Trimming removed 3 bases from V and 0 bases from J; junction bases left unmatched: 6. CDR3 length: 17 residues. Germline CDR1 reads MNHEY; CDR2 reads SMNVEV (reference sequence). The CDR3 DNA reads TGTGCCAGCAGTTTCCTCACTAGCGGGGGGACCTCCTACGAGCAGTACTTC. Its translation: CASSFLTSGGTSYEQYF.

This clonotype was picked up a small number of times. This rearrangement joins TRBV4-3 to TRBJ2-7; D unresolved. Trimming left V 0 bases short and J 3 bases short, with 15 bases between. CDR1 is LGHNA and CDR2 is YSLEER in the germline V gene. The length of the CDR3 is 16 residues. CDR3 sequence reads: CASSQDNIMTDYEQYF. CDR3 in DNA: TGCGCCAGCAGCCAAGATAATATTATGACCGACTACGAGCAGTACTTC.

The rearrangement uses TRBV4-1 and TRBJ2-2; possibly TRBD1 for D (6 bases). The CDR3 extends over 14 amino acids. V lost 4 bases and J lost 9, with 15 bases in between. CDR1 and CDR2 (germline): MGHRA, YSYEKL. The CDR3 DNA is TGCGCCAGCAGCCTAGATGGACAGTCGAGGGAGCTGTTTTTT. Its protein product is CASSLDGQSRELFF.

The V and J genes are TRBV20-1 and TRBJ2-5; the D gene is possibly TRBD2 (6 bases). V lost 6 bases and J 2 bases, leaving 13 bases between the germline ends. Germline CDR1 reads DFQATT; CDR2 reads SNEGSKA (reference sequence). The CDR3 has 13 residues. The CDR3 DNA follows: TGCAGTGCCCGAGTTGGGGGGCAAGAGACCCAGTACTTC. Translation gives CSARVGGQETQYF.

The table lists this clonotype with a few counts. The gene calls are TRBV20-1 and TRBJ2-3; D is uncertain. The V end lost 5 bases, the J end lost 6 bases, and 9 bases lay between the germline ends. The CDR3 consists of 11 residues. Germline V lookup: CDR1 DFQATT, CDR2 SNEGSKA (reference sequence). The CDR3 DNA follows: TGCAGTGCTCCATGGCCGGATACGCAGTATTTT. It yields the protein CSAPWPDTQYF.

This rearrangement joins TRBV20-1 to TRBJ2-5, with unresolved D. Germline lookup yields CDR1 DFQATT and CDR2 SNEGSKA (reference sequence). CDR3 length: 12 amino acids. Trimming took 4 bases from V and 11 from J, leaving 17 bases between them. The CDR3 nucleotides are TGCAGTGCTACCAACGTGGGGTATGAGCAGTACTTC. It specifies CSATNVGYEQYF.

This sequence joins TRBV10-3 and TRBJ2-1, with a possible D match to TRBD1 (6 bases). CDR3 size: 18 residues. Between the trimmed V and J ends, which lost 0 bases and 8 bases, there was a span of 23 bases. Germline V CDR1 and CDR2: ENHRY, SYGVKD. The DNA of the CDR3 is TGTGCCATCAGTGAGTCCCCGTTTCCGACAGGCACCGGGGATGAGCAGTTCTTC. It is translated as CAISESPFPTGTGDEQFF.

The chain combines TRBV24-1 with TRBJ2-7; 7 positions match TRBD2. This CDR3 region has 12 residues. Germline CDR1 reads KGHDR; CDR2 reads SFDVKD. Germline trimming cut 5 bases from V and 3 bases from J; bases unmatched to any gene: 0. CDR3 coding DNA: TGTGCCACCAGTGGGACTAGCTACGAGCAGTACTTC. This sequence encodes CATSGTSYEQYF.

CDR3 in amino acids: CSVVPGTGYNEQFF. CDR3 DNA sequence: TGCAGCGTTGTTCCCGGGACAGGTTACAATGAGCAGTTCTTC. The chain links TRBV29-1 to TRBJ2-1; 8 bases agree with TRBD1. Germline CDR1 and CDR2: SQVTM and ANQGSEA. Trimming removed 4 bases from V and 4 bases from J; junction bases left unmatched: 6. This CDR3 spans 14 amino acids.

The genes are TRBV6-5 and TRBJ2-5, with TRBD2 as a possible D gene (6 bases). Between the trimmed V and J ends, which lost 2 bases and 3 bases, there was a span of 13 bases. The CDR3 has 15 amino acids. CDR1 MNHEY and CDR2 SVGAGI come from the germline V gene. The CDR3 DNA reads TGTGCCAGCAGTTACCTGGGCGGCGGGAAAGAGACCCAGTACTTC. It encodes CASSYLGGGKETQYF.

The CDR3 nucleotides are TGCAGTGCTAGAGACCCTCCGACAGGGGGAAAAAGGGATACGCAGTATTTT. Its protein product is CSARDPPTGGKRDTQYF. The J gene is TRBJ2-3, the V gene TRBV20-1; 9 positions match TRBD1. V dropped 0 bases and J dropped 6; count of bases not matched to a gene: 13. CDR1 and CDR2 (germline): DFQATT, SNEGSKA (reference sequence). The CDR3 runs 17 residues.

J is TRBJ1-2 and V is TRBV9, with D perhaps matching TRBD1 (6 bases). Trimming took off 10 bases at V and 6 bases at J, with 19 bases between the two ends. Germline CDR1 SGDLS, CDR2 YYNGEE. This CDR3 has 13 residues. The DNA of the CDR3 is TGTGCCGGCGGAGGGGGGGGCGCGAATGGCTACACCTTC. This translates into CAGGGGGANGYTF.

The sample holds many counts of this clonotype. V and J are TRBV5-1 and TRBJ1-2, with D unclear. This CDR3 has 13 amino acids. Trimming removed 4 bases from V and 6 bases from J, with 13 bases in between. Germline CDR1 SGHRS, CDR2 YFSETQ. CDR3 amino acids: CASSPPTRDGYTF. The CDR3, as DNA: TGCGCCAGCAGCCCACCGACGCGGGATGGCTACACCTTC.

This chain links TRBV15 with TRBJ2-2, with a tentative D call TRBD1 (5 bases). The V gene's germline CDR1 is LNHNV and CDR2 YYDKDF (reference sequence). The CDR3 is 16 residues long. V was clipped by 5 bases and J by 5 bases, with 18 bases between them. The CDR3 loop is CATSGRQGPRTGELFF. CDR3 sequence (DNA): TGTGCCACCAGCGGCCGGCAGGGCCCAAGGACCGGGGAGCTGTTTTTT. The full variable domain, rest sourced from reference TRBV15 and TRBJ2-2, is DAMVIQNPRYQVTQFGKPVTLSCSQTLNHNVMYWYQQKSSQAPKLLFHYYDKDFNNEADTPDNFQSRRPNTSFCFLDIRSPGLGDTAMYLCATSGRQGPRTGELFFGEGSRLTVL.